The clone carrying this TCR beta chain was counted a single time. V lost 2 bases to trimming and J lost 2 bases, with 0 bases between them. The CDR3 covers 11 residues. Germline values: CDR1 WSHSY, CDR2 SAAADI. The data were produced by immunoSEQ multiplex PCR, yet TCRdb's version contains in-frame clones alone and is incomplete. The data show about 960,000 clones, approximately 76% seen once. The data were taken from a study of shared clonotypes between healthy human individuals. The clonotype comes from a man in his late teens or twenties in good health. The genes are TRBV10-2 and TRBJ1-2; no reliable D call. Sequencing used memory CD4+ T cells sorted from blood. Subset described: CD45RA-negative fraction. CDR3 loop: CASSENYGYTF. The CDR3 nucleotides read TGCGCCAGCAGTGAGAACTATGGCTACACCTTC.